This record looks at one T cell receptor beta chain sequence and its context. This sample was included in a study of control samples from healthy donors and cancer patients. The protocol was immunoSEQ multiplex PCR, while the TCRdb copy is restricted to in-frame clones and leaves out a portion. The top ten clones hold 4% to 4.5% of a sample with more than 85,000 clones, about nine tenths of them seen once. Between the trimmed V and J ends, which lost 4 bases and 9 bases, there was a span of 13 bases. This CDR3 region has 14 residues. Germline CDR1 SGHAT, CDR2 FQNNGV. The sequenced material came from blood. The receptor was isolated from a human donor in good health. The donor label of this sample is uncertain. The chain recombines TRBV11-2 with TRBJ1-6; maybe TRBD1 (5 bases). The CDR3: CASSSGTTSSPLHF. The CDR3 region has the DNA TGTGCCAGCAGCTCCGGGACTACCAGTTCACCCCTCCACTTT.